This note documents a single T cell receptor beta chain sequence. The data derive from a study of blood T cell repertoires in COVID-19. Study at large: Samples taken during acute and convalescent COVID-19 were collected in the United States, Italy and Spain. PBMCs, B-cell-depleted T cells, or T cells provided the cDNA or gDNA that made up the material.

Source study methods: Amplified reference gene primers provided the basis for estimating nucleated cell counts. Measured with immunoSEQ multiplex PCR; TCRdb has only the in-frame clones, and not every one. From that table come the V and J calls and clone size; the DNA was used to work out D and trimming. The sample carries hundreds of thousands of clones, 70% to 90% recorded once. Sequencing was performed on peripheral blood. This TCR was recovered from a man between 18 and 35 years old with active or convalescent COVID-19.

In DNA form, the CDR3 reads TGCGCCAGCAGCCAAGTTTTAAGACAGGGGGAAGGTAATGGCTACACCTTC. Amino acid sequence: CASSQVLRQGEGNGYTF. The chain employs TRBV4-1 and TRBJ1-2; TRBD1 agrees at 9 bases. V dropped 1 base and J dropped 6; count of bases not matched to a gene: 12. CDR1 and CDR2 from the germline V gene are MGHRA and YSYEKL. The CDR3 extends over 17 amino acids.